This TCR beta chain is from a study of cytomegalovirus exposure and HLA in healthy donors (TCRdb year 2017). Study-level background: An earlier analysis of several hundred of the donors reported approximately 300 Gb of sequence data and some 120 million unique TCR beta sequences from roughly 200 million T cells. An early release that covered fewer than 800 HLA-typed donors contained approximately 300 gigabases of sequencing data and 85 million to 100 million unique TCR sequences. Four to six DR-DQ haplotypes were handled as single units for association and clustering, since linkage in the cohort was strong. Typing coverage varied by locus: roughly 629-640 donors for A, B, C, DRB1 and DQB1; approximately 500 for DQA1; over 600 for DPA1; about 450 for DPB1. The study was designed to test whether signatures of past pathogen exposure could be identified by cataloging public T cell receptors. Class I and class II HLA loci were covered by the typing at four-digit resolution. In a later analysis, previously published TCR beta repertoires from about 670 donors were re-analyzed and high-resolution HLA genotyping was added so that TCR occurrence patterns could be studied. A later genetic analysis took genome-wide SNP genotypes for about 55% of the roughly 670 donors and used that subset as a discovery cohort. The study profiled the T cell repertoires of 500 to 800 subjects by immunosequencing and related them to cytomegalovirus serostatus. The study combined high-throughput TCR immunosequencing, statistical association of individual TCRs with disease status, and machine learning to predict cytomegalovirus infection status. Every repertoire in the discovery cohort had been generated on one and the same sequencing platform. An earlier analysis of approximately 580 of the donors used high-throughput TCR beta sequencing to judge whether each TCR beta V gene segment behaved as functional or pseudogenic. A separate validation cohort of some 130 different subjects was used in addition to the 666-subject first cohort. Donor age, sex, ethnicity and CMV serostatus were compiled together with the repertoire data. The later analysis used no new phenotypic data to find candidate immune exposures, relying instead on TCR beta sequences and their occurrence across donors. Among around 400 genotyped donors of the cohort, an average of about 240,000 unique TCR beta nucleotide sequences were sequenced per donor, roughly a sixth of them non-productive. Of the roughly 410 genotyped donors, 65% to 90% were placed in the genetic ancestry cluster associated with self-reported Caucasian donors. Broad study findings and their caveats: The cohort was sequenced for TCR beta chains only, and without alpha or paired-chain data the features that could be detected were limited. A total of fewer than 200 TCR beta chains were listed by the study as associated with cytomegalovirus. Linkage disequilibrium might explain the correlated functional status among segregating V segments, but an unknown experimental factor could not be excluded. It was suggested by the authors that the approach could potentially be generalized to other disease states and immunological phenotypes. Cytomegalovirus status was reported to be diagnosed by the classifier with high specificity and sensitivity in both the original and validation cohorts. A later analysis found that HLA-associated TCR beta chains were more clonally expanded and had lower generation probabilities than equally common non-associated chains. In a later analysis, around 17,000 TCR beta sequences were associated with specific HLA alleles at a false discovery rate of 0.05. Most CMV-associated TCR beta chains appeared to be HLA-restricted in a later analysis, and the HLA associations seemed to be driven largely by CMV exposure. A further reported finding was that TCR beta sequences accurately predicted the HLA-A and HLA-B alleles for most subjects in the first cohort. According to a later analysis, parvovirus B19, influenza, CMV and Epstein-Barr virus appeared linked to several top co-occurrence clusters. According to a later analysis, TCR association rates differed among HLA loci, with DRB1 alleles showing the most associated TCRs and HLA-C alleles showing the fewest. Across donors, most TCR sequences were observed very rarely, whereas some public TCRs were present in many individuals. The presence/absence analyses assumed that sequencing depth was roughly uniform across donors, and that assumption may not be true. Because counts were too low, about 15 rarely observed V segments, including chromosome 9 orphons, were left out of the earlier analysis of about 620 of the donors. Some IMGT-functional V segments, including TRBV6-2 and TRBV6-3, could not be distinguished by the 87-base-pair reads and were therefore excluded. A cluster of highly shared sequence variants was judged likely to represent a technical artifact of the sequencing pipeline. V-gene and J-gene trimming of TCR beta chains was associated with a missense DCLRE1C variant in a later genetic analysis, and the association was replicated in an independent cohort. In an earlier analysis of more than 500 of the donors, most TCR beta V segments appeared in productive rearrangements about 87% or about 30% of the time, broadly matching IMGT annotations. A few of the identified cytomegalovirus-associated TCR beta chains were confirmed in vitro to be specific for cytomegalovirus antigens. CMV serostatus was the only immune exposure information available for the cohort. Strong co-occurrence of HLA alleles, especially DR and DQ, made assigning TCR associations to individual alleles difficult. Compared with the 666-donor mean, donors in an Asian-associated ancestry cluster had fewer N-insertions in productive TCRs, according to a later genetic analysis. Because HLA typing was unavailable for some donors at each locus, only the typed subset was used in association tests.

The germline V gene supplies CDR1 ENHRY and CDR2 SYGVKD. V was cut back by 4 bases and J by 5 bases, leaving a gap of 11 bases between them. Including cysteine and phenylalanine, the CDR3 has 13 amino acids. Only CDR3 DNA remains: 39 bases, in frame from the first base. The receptor library was made with the immunoSEQ multiplex PCR assay. A mixture of 60 forward primers for TCR Vbeta segments and 13 reverse primers for TCR Jbeta segments was used in the multiplex PCR. A multiplex PCR assay on genomic DNA amplified the CDR3 region of rearranged TCR beta genes. On the Illumina HiSeq System, the amplified TCR beta libraries were sequenced as 87-base-pair reads. Regarding the original processing steps: A later analysis counted about 80 million unique TCR beta chains across the 550 to 750 repertoires, and some 11 million of these chains were shared by at least two donors. A nearest-neighbor algorithm error-corrected the raw reads and collapsed the reads into unique sequences, merging closely related sequences to remove PCR and sequencing errors. CDR3 sequences were aligned to IMGT reference sequences to assign V, D and J gene segments. For a sequence to be retained, a match of at least six nucleotides to both a V gene segment and a J gene segment was required. Rearrangements were classified as productive when the CDR3 lacked stop codons and remained in frame with V and J, and all other rearrangements were classified as non-productive. CDR3 was defined according to IMGT convention as the region running from the second conserved V-encoded cysteine to the conserved J-encoded phenylalanine. The earlier analysis of approximately 590 of the donors excluded any sequence lacking an unambiguous match to a single V gene segment. An earlier analysis of a few hundred of the donors called V segments functional above 56.7% productive rearrangements and segregating when the between-donor standard deviation exceeded 5%. A statistical classification framework was developed to diagnose cytomegalovirus status using the catalog of TCR beta chain sequences. V and J gene assignment, in a later analysis, came from comparing TCR nucleotide sequences with IMGT/GENE-DB human TR gene sequences. Using the TCRdist pipeline, a later analysis assigned CDR3 sequences along with most-parsimonious VDJ recombination scenarios. In a later analysis, every TCR beta chain was defined by the combination of its CDR3 amino acid sequence and its V-gene family, and reads without a unique V-gene family were dropped. A later analysis removed several hundred highly shared, low-generation-probability nucleotide sequences to deal with suspected cross-contamination and a sequencing artifact. For each public chain, a later analysis derived a clonal expansion index from normalized ranks of inferred template counts within each repertoire. A later analysis computed generation probabilities with a VDJ recombination model fitted to out-of-frame rearrangements, and checked the results against IGoR. Hypergeometric tests were used in a later analysis to score TCR-TCR, TCR-HLA and TCR-CMV co-occurrence, with a repertoire-size bias correction applied to the TCR pairs. False discovery rates were estimated in a later analysis by permuting HLA or CMV assignments 20 times. In a later analysis, co-occurring TCRs were grouped using DBSCAN, and TCRdist sequence similarity was added for clustering within HLA-allele-positive subsets. For co-occurrence clustering, repertoires with fewer than 30,000 or more than 120,000 public chains were excluded, along with five repertoires with anomalous nucleotide sharing. The table was pulled from immuneACCESS by TCRdb, which kept in-frame rearrangements only. Such tables lose some clones; where checked, under half of the loss comes from unresolved V genes, and the rest has no known cause. That table supplies the V and J calls and clone size; D and trimming were determined from the DNA. This sample has about 140,000 clones in its table, and 75% to 90% of those were observed once. The ten largest clonotypes hold roughly 7.8% of the sample.

The cohort comprised hundreds of healthy bone marrow donors. At the time of sampling, all cohort members were nominally healthy, though unrecorded immune exposures were likely present. The donor was CMV seropositive and was included in the group of 270 or so seropositive cohort members. A peripheral blood sample was provided by each donor, and peripheral blood mononuclear cells were used for TCR beta sequencing. The Qiagen DNeasy Blood Extraction Kit was used to extract genomic DNA from the blood cell samples. Details on this clone: Its binding antigen is unknown. Per-base quality was not reported, and no clone a single base away is much larger than it.

The specimen sequenced was PBMCs. The rearrangement combines TRBV10-3 with TRBJ1-2; there is no confident call for the D gene. This receptor was taken from a woman in her forties or fifties in good health and CMV-seropositive. The CDR3 here reads CAISVTELYGYTF. The sequenced DNA: TGTGCCATCAGTGTTACAGAGTTGTATGGCTACACCTTC.